Listed here is a single T cell receptor beta chain. This sample is part of a study of T cell changes during pregnancy in multiple sclerosis. Measured with immunoSEQ multiplex PCR; TCRdb has only the in-frame clones, and not every one. The table includes around 30,000 clones, approximately 90% detected once. Sample: CD8+ T cells from peripheral blood mononuclear cells, taken in the second trimester of pregnancy. This clonotype originated in a female donor with multiple sclerosis, enrolled in a pregnancy study.

The CDR3 bases are TGTGCCAGCAGCTTCGGGGACTCCTACGAGCAGTACTTC. This encodes CASSFGDSYEQYF. The V call is TRBV5-6, the J call TRBJ2-7, with D perhaps TRBD2 (5 bases). Trimming removed 2 bases from V and 0 bases from J, with 6 bases in between. Per germline, CDR1 SGHDT and CDR2 YYEEEE. The CDR3 runs to 13 residues.